The 17 T cell receptor beta chains below come from one sample, sequenced in a study of T cell responses to AZD1222 COVID-19 vaccine. TCRdb's copy holds only in-frame clones and misses some; the assay was immunoSEQ multiplex PCR. The data hold about 160,000 clones, with about 88% observed a single time. The input for sequencing was peripheral blood, taken on day 0 of AZD1222 vaccination. Every receptor here comes from an adult in good health.

This chain links TRBV2 with TRBJ2-7, with TRBD2 matching 11 bases. V was clipped by 9 bases and J by 4 bases; unmatched bases: 5. The CDR3 runs 13 residues. Germline V CDR1 and CDR2: SNHLY, FYNNEI. The CDR3 sequence is CASNSGRAYEQYF. The CDR3 DNA sequence: TGTGCCAGTAATAGCGGGAGGGCATACGAGCAGTACTTC.

The chain employs TRBV27 and TRBJ1-2; no firm D call. Per the germline V gene, CDR1 is MNHEY and CDR2 is SMNVEV (reference sequence). The CDR3 runs to 12 residues. V was trimmed by 2 bases and J by 9 bases, leaving 10 bases between them. CDR3 amino acids: CASSLIGKSYTF. CDR3 nucleotides: TGTGCCAGCAGTTTAATTGGTAAAAGCTACACCTTC.

The chain recombines TRBV5-4 with TRBJ2-1, with 13 bases fitting TRBD2. Germline-derived CDR1 and CDR2 are SGHNT and YYREEE (reference sequence). There are 16 residues in the CDR3. V lost 0 bases and J lost 8; bases outside the gene matches: 5. CDR3 loop: CASSLGGTSGNHEQFF. The CDR3 DNA follows: TGTGCCAGCAGCTTGGGGGGGACTAGCGGGAACCATGAGCAGTTCTTC. The whole variable domain, filled in from reference TRBV5-4 and TRBJ2-1, reads ETGVTQSPTHLIKTRGQQVTLRCSSQSGHNTVSWYQQALGQGPQFIFQYYREEENGRGNFPPRFSGLQFPNYSSELNVNALELDDSALYLCASSLGGTSGNHEQFFGPGTRLTVL.

This chain links TRBV3-1 (or the pseudogene TRBV3-2) with TRBJ1-2, with TRBD1 matching over 9 bases. Germline V lookup: CDR1 LGHDT, CDR2 YNNKEL (reference sequence). The CDR3 consists of 14 residues. With V trimmed by 3 bases and J by 7 bases, 6 bases remained unmatched. Here the CDR3 reads CASSHATGGVGYTF. The CDR3, as DNA: TGTGCCAGCAGCCATGCTACAGGGGGCGTTGGCTACACCTTC.

The chain employs TRBV2 and TRBJ2-3; TRBD2 agrees at 8 bases. The CDR3 is made up of 14 amino acids. Germline CDR1 is SNHLY and CDR2 is FYNNEI. Trimming at V came to 1 base and at J to 6 bases, leaving 3 bases not matched to a gene. CDR3 in amino acids: CASSEVVAGDTQYF. The DNA of the CDR3 is TGTGCCAGCAGTGAAGTGGTAGCGGGGGATACGCAGTATTTT.

V gene TRBV28 combines with J gene TRBJ2-7; 9 bases are a match to TRBD1. The trim removed 5 bases at V and 6 bases at J, leaving 5 bases unmatched. The CDR3 contains 13 residues. Germline V gives CDR1 MDHEN, CDR2 SYDVKM. CDR3 in amino acids: CASSPGQGVEQYF. Written as DNA, the CDR3 is TGTGCCAGCAGTCCGGGACAGGGAGTCGAGCAGTACTTC. The whole variable domain, filled in from reference TRBV28 and TRBJ2-7, reads DVKVTQSSRYLVKRTGEKVFLECVQDMDHENMFWYRQDPGLGLRLIYFSYDVKMKEKGDIPEGYSVSREKKERFSLILESASTNQTSMYLCASSPGQGVEQYFGPGTRLTVT.

As concerns this clone: The sample carries other DNA sequences with the same CDR3. The chain has TRBV28 and TRBJ2-7; no definite D call. The V gene lost 3 bases and the J gene lost 4 bases, with 7 bases spanning the gap. The CDR3 loop spans 12 amino acids. The germline V gene encodes CDR1 MDHEN and CDR2 SYDVKM. The CDR3 DNA reads as TGTGCCAGCAGTTTCCAAAATTACGAGCAGTACTTC. Its translation: CASSFQNYEQYF.

The chain carries TRBV24-1 and TRBJ2-6; 7 bases are shared with TRBD1. With V trimmed by 9 bases and J by 0 bases, 4 bases remained unmatched. The CDR3 spans 15 residues. In germline, CDR1 is KGHDR, CDR2 SFDVKD. Written as DNA, the CDR3 is TGTGCCACCGGGGGACAGCACTCTGGGGCCAACGTCCTGACTTTC. Encoded protein: CATGGQHSGANVLTF.

The chain combines TRBV9 with TRBJ2-6; the D is unclear. Per the germline V gene, CDR1 is SGDLS and CDR2 is YYNGEE. CDR3 length: 16 amino acids. V lost 3 bases to trimming and J lost 0 bases, with 10 bases between them. CDR3: CASSDGRYSGANVLTF. CDR3 bases: TGTGCCAGCAGCGATGGACGTTACTCTGGGGCCAACGTCCTGACTTTC.

The chain has TRBV19 and TRBJ1-1; D not resolved. The V end was cut by 6 bases, the J end by 5 bases, with 19 bases between. The germline CDR1 and CDR2 sequences are LNHDA and SQIVND (reference sequence). This CDR3 is built from 15 residues. Here the CDR3 reads CASRQPQGLGTEAFF. As DNA, the CDR3 is TGTGCCAGTAGACAACCTCAAGGGTTGGGAACTGAAGCTTTCTTT.

The J gene is TRBJ1-5, the V gene TRBV7-2; TRBD1 is a possible D gene (6 bases). The CDR3 runs 15 residues. The V gene's germline CDR1 is SGHTA and CDR2 FQGNSA. Trimming shortened V by 8 bases and J by 0 bases, and 14 bases separated the two germline ends. The CDR3 DNA reads as TGTGCCAGCGGAGGGGGTGGTTATAGCAATCAGCCCCAGCATTTT. Translation gives CASGGGGYSNQPQHF.

V and J are TRBV7-6 and TRBJ1-6, with 9 bases fitting TRBD1. The CDR3 length is 16 residues. Germline assignment: CDR1 SGHVS and CDR2 FNYEAQ. The V and J ends lost 5 bases and 10 bases, in that order; junction bases with no gene match: 12. CDR3 DNA: TGTGCCAGCAGCCTTATACCCGGGACAGGGTCCTCACCCCTCCACTTT. Translation gives CASSLIPGTGSSPLHF.

The V gene is TRBV7-2, the J gene TRBJ1-5, with D unclear. The CDR3 spans 14 residues. V lost 5 bases and J 2 bases, leaving 10 bases between the germline ends. Germline V gene sequence: CDR1 SGHTA, CDR2 FQGNSA. The CDR3 sequence is CASSPSLGNQPQHF. CDR3 in DNA: TGTGCCAGCAGCCCGTCCCTAGGCAATCAGCCCCAGCATTTT.

This clone was seen once. The chain has TRBV4-2 and TRBJ1-4; 8 bases match TRBD1. Germline trimming cut 4 bases from V and 3 bases from J; bases unmatched to any gene: 7. CDR3 length: 16 residues. Germline CDR1 LGHNA, CDR2 YNFKEQ. Here the CDR3 DNA reads TGTGCCAGCAGCCCCGGACAGGGAACCGCTAATGAAAAACTGTTTTTT. It yields the protein CASSPGQGTANEKLFF.

This sequence joins TRBV7-9 and TRBJ1-1; D is possibly TRBD1 (5 bases). Germline loops: CDR1 SEHNR, CDR2 FQNEAQ (reference sequence). The CDR3 consists of 14 residues. The ends were cut back, 7 bases at V and 8 bases at J, with 20 bases in the middle. The CDR3 protein is CASTLWAGEEEAFF. CDR3 nucleotide sequence: TGTGCCAGCACGCTCTGGGCGGGGGAAGAAGAAGCTTTCTTT.

The chain joins TRBV27 to TRBJ2-3; the D gene is possibly TRBD1 (6 bases). V gave up 5 bases and J gave up 1 base, with 19 bases separating them. The CDR3 runs to 17 residues. Germline CDR1 MNHEY, CDR2 SMNVEV (reference sequence). CDR3 sequence: CASSRIIAGDRTDTQYF. CDR3 sequence (DNA): TGTGCCAGCAGTCGAATAATTGCAGGGGACCGCACAGATACGCAGTATTTT.

The rearrangement links TRBV9 to TRBJ1-2, with a possible D match to TRBD1 (6 bases). Germline-derived CDR1 and CDR2 are SGDLS and YYNGEE. The CDR3 is 14 amino acids. The V end lost 4 bases, the J end lost 4 bases, and 14 bases lay between the germline ends. The CDR3 nucleotides read TGTGCCAGCAGCCCCCGTGGGGGCGCCTATGGCTACACCTTC. Translated, it gives CASSPRGGAYGYTF.